The clone carrying this TCR beta chain was seen more than once but under ten times. Its antigen is still unknown. The sample comes from a study of identical twins. MiXCR, run by TCRdb on the 5' RACE reads, gives a single entry per CDR3 protein. The data contain around 480,000 distinct CDR3 sequences, approximately 15% of them seen just once; the ten biggest clones take up 0.4% to 0.55%. All donors were healthy, and all were Caucasian. Study outcomes and limitations: Invariant populations such as MAIT and iNKT cells could partly muddle zero-insertion analyses.

Another study also made use of these data, one on yellow fever vaccine responses in identical twins. From that report: Twins' vaccine T cell response reportedly seemed partly convergent, partly personalized.

The sequenced sample consisted of CD4+ T cells sorted from blood. The source is a woman between 18 and 29 years old in good health.

CDR3 DNA: TGTGCCAGCAGTTACCCGGGACAGGGAGTTAGACCCCTCCACTTT. It yields the protein CASSYPGQGVRPLHF. The chain joins TRBV28 to TRBJ1-6; 9 positions match TRBD1. V shed 4 bases, J shed 12 bases, and the junction held 10 bases outside the gene matches. This CDR3 region has 15 residues. Germline V CDR1 and CDR2: MDHEN, SYDVKM.